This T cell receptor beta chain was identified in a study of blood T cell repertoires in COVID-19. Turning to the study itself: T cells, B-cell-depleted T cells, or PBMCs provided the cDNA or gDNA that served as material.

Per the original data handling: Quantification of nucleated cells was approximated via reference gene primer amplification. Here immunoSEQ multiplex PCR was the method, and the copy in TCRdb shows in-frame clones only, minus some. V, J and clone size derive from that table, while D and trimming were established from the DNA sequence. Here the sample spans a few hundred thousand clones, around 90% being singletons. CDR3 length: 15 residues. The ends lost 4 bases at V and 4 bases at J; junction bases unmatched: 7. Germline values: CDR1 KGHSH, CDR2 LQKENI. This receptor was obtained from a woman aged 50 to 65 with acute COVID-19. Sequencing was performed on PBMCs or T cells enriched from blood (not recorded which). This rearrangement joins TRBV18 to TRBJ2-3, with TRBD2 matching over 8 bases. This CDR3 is CASSQSGSGADTQYF. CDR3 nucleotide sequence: TGTGCCAGCTCACAAAGCGGGAGTGGGGCAGATACGCAGTATTTT.